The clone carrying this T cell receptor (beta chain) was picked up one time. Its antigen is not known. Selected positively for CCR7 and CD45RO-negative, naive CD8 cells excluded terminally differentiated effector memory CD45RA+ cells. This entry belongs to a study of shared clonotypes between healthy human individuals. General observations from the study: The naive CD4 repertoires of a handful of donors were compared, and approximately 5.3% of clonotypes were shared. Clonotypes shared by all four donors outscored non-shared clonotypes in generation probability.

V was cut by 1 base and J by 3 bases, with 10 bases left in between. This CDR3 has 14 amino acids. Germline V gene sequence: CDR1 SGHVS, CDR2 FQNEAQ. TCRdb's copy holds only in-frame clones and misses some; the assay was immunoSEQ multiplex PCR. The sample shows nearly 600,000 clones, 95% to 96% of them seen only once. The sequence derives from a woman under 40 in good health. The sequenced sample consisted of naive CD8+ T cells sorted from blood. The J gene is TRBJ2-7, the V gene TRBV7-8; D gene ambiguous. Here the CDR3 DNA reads TGTGCCAGCAGCTTAGGATCCAGGCTCTACGAGCAGTACTTC. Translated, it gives CASSLGSRLYEQYF.